This T cell receptor beta chain was profiled in a study of beta chain features in type 1 diabetes. Study-level findings and limits: Type 1 diabetes patients had TCRB CDR3s that were shorter (moderately but significantly so) in all four CD4+ subsets. Any HLA-type effect on TCRB rearrangement remained unresolved here.

This clone has only a few counts. The antigen remains unidentified. Investigators reverse transcribed all isolated RNA, so they sequenced expressed TCRB transcripts. Sequencing used immunoSEQ multiplex PCR; TCRdb keeps in-frame clones, though not all of them. The table includes about 260,000 clones, roughly 20% detected once. Trimming removed 5 bases from V and 4 bases from J; junction bases left unmatched: 4. The CDR3 is made up of 14 amino acids. Germline assignment: CDR1 SGHVS and CDR2 FQNEAQ. This sequence originates from a middle-aged woman with type 1 diabetes. The rearrangement uses TRBV7-8 and TRBJ2-2; 7 bases are shared with TRBD2. Source material: naive CD4+ T cells from blood. CDR3 sequence reads: CASSPWTSTGELFF. CDR3 sequence (DNA): TGTGCCAGCAGCCCATGGACTAGCACCGGGGAGCTGTTTTTT.